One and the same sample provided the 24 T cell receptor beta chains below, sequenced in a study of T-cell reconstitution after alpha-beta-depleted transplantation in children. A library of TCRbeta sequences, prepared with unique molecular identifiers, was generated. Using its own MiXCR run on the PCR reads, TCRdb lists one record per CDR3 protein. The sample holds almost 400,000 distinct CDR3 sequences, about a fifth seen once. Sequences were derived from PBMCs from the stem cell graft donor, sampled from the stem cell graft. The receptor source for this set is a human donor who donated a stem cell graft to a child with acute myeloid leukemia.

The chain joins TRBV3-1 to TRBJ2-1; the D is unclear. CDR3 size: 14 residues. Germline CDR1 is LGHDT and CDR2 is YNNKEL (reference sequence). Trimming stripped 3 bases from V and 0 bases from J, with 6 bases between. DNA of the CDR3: TGTGCCAGCAGCCACACCACCTCCTACAATGAGCAGTTCTTC. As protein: CASSHTTSYNEQFF.

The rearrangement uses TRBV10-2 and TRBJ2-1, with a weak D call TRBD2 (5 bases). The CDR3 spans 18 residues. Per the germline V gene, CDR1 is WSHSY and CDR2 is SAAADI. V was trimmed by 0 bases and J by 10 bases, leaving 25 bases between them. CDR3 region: CASSESFFALQSGIEQFF. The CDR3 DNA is TGCGCCAGCAGTGAGTCTTTTTTTGCGCTCCAATCGGGGATAGAGCAGTTCTTC.

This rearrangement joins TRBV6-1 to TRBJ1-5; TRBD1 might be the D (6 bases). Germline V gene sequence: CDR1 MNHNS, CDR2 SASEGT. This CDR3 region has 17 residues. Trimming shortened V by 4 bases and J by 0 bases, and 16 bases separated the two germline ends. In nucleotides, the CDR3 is TGTGCCAGCAGTGCACTAGTCAGGGGTTATAGCAATCAGCCCCAGCATTTT. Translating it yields CASSALVRGYSNQPQHF.

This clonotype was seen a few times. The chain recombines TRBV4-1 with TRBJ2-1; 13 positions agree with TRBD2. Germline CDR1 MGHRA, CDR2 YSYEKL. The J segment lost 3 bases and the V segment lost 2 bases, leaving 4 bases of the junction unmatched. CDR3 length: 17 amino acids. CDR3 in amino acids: CASSQRGTSGNYNEQFF. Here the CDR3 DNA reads TGCGCCAGCAGCCAACGGGGGACTAGCGGGAACTACAATGAGCAGTTCTTC.

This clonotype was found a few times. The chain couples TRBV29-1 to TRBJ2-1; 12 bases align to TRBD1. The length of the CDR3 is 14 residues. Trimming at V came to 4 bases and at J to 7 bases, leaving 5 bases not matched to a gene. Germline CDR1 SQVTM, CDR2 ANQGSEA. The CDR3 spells CSVGRGQGANEQFF. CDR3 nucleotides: TGCAGCGTTGGCCGGGGACAGGGGGCGAATGAGCAGTTCTTC.

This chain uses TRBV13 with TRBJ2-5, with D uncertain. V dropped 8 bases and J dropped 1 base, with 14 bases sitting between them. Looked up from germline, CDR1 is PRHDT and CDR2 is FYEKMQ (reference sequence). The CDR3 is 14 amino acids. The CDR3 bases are TGTGCCAGCTCCAGTGACAATTCCCAAGAGACCCAGTACTTC. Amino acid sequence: CASSSDNSQETQYF.

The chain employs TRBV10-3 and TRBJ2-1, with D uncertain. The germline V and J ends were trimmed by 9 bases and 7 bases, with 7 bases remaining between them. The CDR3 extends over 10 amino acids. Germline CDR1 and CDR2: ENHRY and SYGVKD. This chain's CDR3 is CAIRRNEQFF. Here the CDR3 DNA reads TGTGCCATTCGTAGAAATGAGCAGTTCTTC.

The CDR3 here is CAIRYGTDNTGELFF. Here the CDR3 DNA reads TGTGCCATCAGATATGGGACAGACAACACCGGGGAGCTGTTTTTT. The chain is built from TRBV10-3 and TRBJ2-2; TRBD1 matches at 7 bases. The CDR3 has 15 residues. With 6 bases clipped from V and 2 bases from J, the junction kept 6 bases outside the gene matches. CDR1 is ENHRY and CDR2 is SYGVKD in the germline V gene.

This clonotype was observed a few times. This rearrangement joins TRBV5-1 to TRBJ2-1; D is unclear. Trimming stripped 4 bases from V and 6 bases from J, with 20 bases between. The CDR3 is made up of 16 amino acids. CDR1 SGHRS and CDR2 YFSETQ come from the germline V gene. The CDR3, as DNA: TGCGCCAGCAGCCCTCTAATTTCAACTAAGACCAATGAGCAGTTCTTC. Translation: CASSPLISTKTNEQFF.

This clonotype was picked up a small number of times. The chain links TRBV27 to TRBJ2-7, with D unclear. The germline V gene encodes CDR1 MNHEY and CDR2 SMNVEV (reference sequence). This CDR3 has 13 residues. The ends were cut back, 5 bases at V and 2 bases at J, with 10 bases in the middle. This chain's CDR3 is CASSPIATYEQYF. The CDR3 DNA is TGTGCCAGCAGTCCGATCGCGACCTACGAGCAGTACTTC.

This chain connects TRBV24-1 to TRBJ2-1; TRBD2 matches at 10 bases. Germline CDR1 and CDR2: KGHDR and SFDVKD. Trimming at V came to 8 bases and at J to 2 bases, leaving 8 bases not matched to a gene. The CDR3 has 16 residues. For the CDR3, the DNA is TGTGCCACCAAGCCGTCTAGCGGGAGTCCCTACAATGAGCAGTTCTTC. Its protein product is CATKPSSGSPYNEQFF.

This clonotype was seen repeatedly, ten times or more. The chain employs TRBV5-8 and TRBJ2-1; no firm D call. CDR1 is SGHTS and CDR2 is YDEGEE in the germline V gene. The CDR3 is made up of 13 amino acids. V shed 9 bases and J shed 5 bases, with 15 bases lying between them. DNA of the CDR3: TGTGCCACCACCAGAGGAGAGAACAATGAGCAGTTCTTC. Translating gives CATTRGENNEQFF.

CDR3 in DNA: TGTGCCAGCAGTTTATTAAGGGAGGGGACCGGGGAGCTGTTTTTT. It translates to CASSLLREGTGELFF. V usage is TRBV28 and J usage is TRBJ2-2; 7 nucleotides agree with TRBD2. The CDR3 contains 15 residues. V shed 1 base, J shed 5 bases, and the junction held 4 bases outside the gene matches. CDR1 is MDHEN and CDR2 is SYDVKM in the germline V gene. Filled out from reference TRBV28 and TRBJ2-2, the complete variable domain reads DVKVTQSSRYLVKRTGEKVFLECVQDMDHENMFWYRQDPGLGLRLIYFSYDVKMKEKGDIPEGYSVSREKKERFSLILESASTNQTSMYLCASSLLREGTGELFFGEGSRLTVL.

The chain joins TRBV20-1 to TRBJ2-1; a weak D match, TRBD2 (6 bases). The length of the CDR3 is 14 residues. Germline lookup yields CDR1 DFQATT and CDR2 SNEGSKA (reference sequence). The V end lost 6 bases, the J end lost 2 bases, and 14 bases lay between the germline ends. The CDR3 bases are TGCAGTGCACAAGGCTGGACTACCTACAATGAGCAGTTCTTC. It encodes CSAQGWTTYNEQFF.

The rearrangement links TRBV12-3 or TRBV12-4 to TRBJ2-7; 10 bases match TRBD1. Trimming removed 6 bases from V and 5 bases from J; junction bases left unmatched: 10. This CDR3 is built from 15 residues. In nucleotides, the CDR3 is TGTGCCAGCAGCCCGGCCGGGACAGGGGCGAACGAGCAGTACTTC. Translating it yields CASSPAGTGANEQYF.

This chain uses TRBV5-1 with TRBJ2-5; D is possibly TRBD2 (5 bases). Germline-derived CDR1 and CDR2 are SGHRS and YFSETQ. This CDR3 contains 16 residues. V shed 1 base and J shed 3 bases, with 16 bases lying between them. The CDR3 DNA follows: TGCGCCAGCAGCTTGATGAGTGCAGCGGCGGAAGAGACCCAGTACTTC. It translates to CASSLMSAAAEETQYF.

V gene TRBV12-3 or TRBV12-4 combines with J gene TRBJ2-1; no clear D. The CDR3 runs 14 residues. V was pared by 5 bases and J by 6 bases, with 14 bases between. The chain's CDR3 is CASSLTPTGNEQFF. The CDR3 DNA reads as TGTGCCAGCAGTCTGACCCCAACCGGCAATGAGCAGTTCTTC.

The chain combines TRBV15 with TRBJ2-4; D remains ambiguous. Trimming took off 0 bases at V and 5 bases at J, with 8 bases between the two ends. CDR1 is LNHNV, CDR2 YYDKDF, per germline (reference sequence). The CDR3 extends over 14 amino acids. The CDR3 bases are TGTGCCACCAGCAGAGATCGTAACCAAAACATTCAGTACTTC. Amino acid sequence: CATSRDRNQNIQYF.

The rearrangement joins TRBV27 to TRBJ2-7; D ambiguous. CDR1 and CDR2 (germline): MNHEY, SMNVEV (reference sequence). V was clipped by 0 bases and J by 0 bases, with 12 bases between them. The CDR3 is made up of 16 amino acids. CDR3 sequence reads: CASSLSLDTSSYEQYF. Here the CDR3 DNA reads TGTGCCAGCAGTTTATCCCTAGATACCAGCTCCTACGAGCAGTACTTC.

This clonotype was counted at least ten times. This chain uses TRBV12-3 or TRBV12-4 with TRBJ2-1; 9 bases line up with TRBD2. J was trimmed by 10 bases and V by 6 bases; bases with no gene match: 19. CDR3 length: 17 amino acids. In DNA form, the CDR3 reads TGTGCCAGCAGCTATACTTCAGGGGGGCTAGCGGGAATGGAGCAGTTCTTC. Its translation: CASSYTSGGLAGMEQFF.

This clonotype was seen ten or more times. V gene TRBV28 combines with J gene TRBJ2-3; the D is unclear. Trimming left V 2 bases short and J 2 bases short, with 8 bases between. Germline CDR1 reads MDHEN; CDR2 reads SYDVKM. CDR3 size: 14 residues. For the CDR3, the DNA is TGTGCCAGCAGTTTAGGTCAGAACACAGATACGCAGTATTTT. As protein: CASSLGQNTDTQYF.

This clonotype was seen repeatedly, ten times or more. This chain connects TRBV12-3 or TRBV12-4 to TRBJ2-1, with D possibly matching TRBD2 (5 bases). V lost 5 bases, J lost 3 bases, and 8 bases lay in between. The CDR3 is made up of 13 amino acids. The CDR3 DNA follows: TGTGCCAGCAGTAATAGCGTCTACAATGAGCAGTTCTTC. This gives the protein CASSNSVYNEQFF.

For the CDR3, the DNA is TGTGCCACCAGCGGACGACTAGCGGGAGGAGGCGGACAACCTGGCAATGAGCAGTTCTTC. Translating gives CATSGRLAGGGGQPGNEQFF. This chain connects TRBV15 to TRBJ2-1, with TRBD2 matching over 13 bases. J lost 6 bases, V lost 5 bases, and 19 bases had no gene match. The CDR3 covers 20 residues. CDR1 and CDR2 (germline): LNHNV, YYDKDF (reference sequence). The full variable domain, completed using reference TRBV15 and TRBJ2-1, is DAMVIQNPRYQVTQFGKPVTLSCSQTLNHNVMYWYQQKSSQAPKLLFHYYDKDFNNEADTPDNFQSRRPNTSFCFLDIRSPGLGDTAMYLCATSGRLAGGGGQPGNEQFFGPGTRLTVL.

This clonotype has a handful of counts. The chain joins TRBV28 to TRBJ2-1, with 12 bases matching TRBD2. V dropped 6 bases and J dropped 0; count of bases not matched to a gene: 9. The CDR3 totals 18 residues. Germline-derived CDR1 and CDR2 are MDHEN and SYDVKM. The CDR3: CASRTRASGRASYNEQFF. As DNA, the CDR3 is TGTGCCAGCAGAACGAGGGCTAGCGGGAGGGCCTCCTACAATGAGCAGTTCTTC.